What follows are 21 T cell receptor beta chains derived from one specimen sequenced in a study of blood T cell repertoires in COVID-19. Repertoires were generated with immunoSEQ multiplex PCR, while TCRdb's copy carries only in-frame clones and drops some. There are about 250,000 clones in the sample; 75% to 85% occur only once, and roughly 5% lies in the top ten. Sequencing was done on a sample of peripheral blood. The receptors were gathered from a human donor in a cohort sampled during active COVID-19.

The chain uses TRBV3-1 (or the pseudogene TRBV3-2) and TRBJ2-1; 7 bases line up with TRBD1. V lost 0 bases to trimming and J lost 6 bases; unmatched junction nucleotides: 5. The CDR3 has 15 residues. Germline loops: CDR1 LGHDT, CDR2 YNNKEL (reference sequence). The CDR3 loop reads CASSQDIRQGNEQFF. For the CDR3, the DNA is TGTGCCAGCAGCCAAGATATTAGACAGGGCAATGAGCAGTTCTTC.

This sequence joins TRBV25-1 and TRBJ1-5, with unresolved D. This CDR3 region has 18 residues. Trimming stripped 5 bases from V and 1 base from J, with 21 bases between. Germline V gene data show CDR1 as MGHDK and CDR2 as SYGVNS. The CDR3 DNA reads TGTGCCAGCAGTCCGGGAGGTACGTCGTTTTCCAGCAATCAGCCCCAGCATTTT. Amino acids: CASSPGGTSFSSNQPQHF.

The chain couples TRBV6-4 to TRBJ2-1, with 9 bases lining up with TRBD2. Germline trimming cut 2 bases from V and 10 bases from J; bases unmatched to any gene: 6. The CDR3 runs to 14 residues. Germline V lookup: CDR1 MRHNA, CDR2 SNTAGT. The CDR3 sequence is CASSDGTSSGEQFF. The CDR3 DNA sequence: TGTGCCAGCAGTGACGGGACTAGCTCGGGAGAGCAGTTCTTC.

CDR3 residues: CASSLGLAVDEQYF. CDR3 nucleotides: TGTGCCAGCAGCCTGGGACTAGCTGTTGACGAGCAGTACTTC. The chain is built from TRBV9 and TRBJ2-7, with TRBD2 matching 9 bases. With V trimmed by 4 bases and J by 5 bases, 7 bases remained unmatched. From germline, CDR1 is SGDLS and CDR2 YYNGEE. The CDR3 extends over 14 amino acids.

The rearrangement joins TRBV2 to TRBJ2-1; D gene unclear. The length of the CDR3 is 13 residues. Germline assignment: CDR1 SNHLY and CDR2 FYNNEI. Trimming cost V 3 bases and J 10 bases, with 13 bases left between them. The DNA for the CDR3 is TGTGCCAGCAGTGAGTTTTCTGCGCAAGAGCAGTTCTTC. It specifies CASSEFSAQEQFF.

This chain joins TRBV28 and TRBJ2-7; D call uncertain. Per germline, CDR1 MDHEN and CDR2 SYDVKM. V lost 2 bases and J 3 bases, leaving 8 bases between the germline ends. CDR3 length: 13 residues. The CDR3 loop reads CASSLQALYEQYF. The CDR3 nucleotides are TGTGCCAGCAGTTTACAGGCCCTCTACGAGCAGTACTTC.

V usage is TRBV5-1 and J usage is TRBJ1-4, with no clear D. The CDR3 runs to 16 residues. From germline, CDR1 is SGHRS and CDR2 YFSETQ. Trimming left V 0 bases short and J 5 bases short, with 14 bases between. This chain's CDR3 is CASSLGSARLNEKLFF. The CDR3 coding sequence is TGCGCCAGCAGCTTGGGTAGCGCCCGTTTAAATGAAAAACTGTTTTTT.

The rearrangement uses TRBV19 and TRBJ1-2; 7 nucleotides align to TRBD1. The CDR3 runs to 14 residues. From germline, CDR1 is LNHDA and CDR2 SQIVND (reference sequence). V shed 5 bases and J 7 bases; nucleotides not matched to a gene: 10. The CDR3 bases are TGTGCCAGTAGTGGGTTGGACAGGAGGGCTGGCTACACCTTC. This codes for CASSGLDRRAGYTF.

This chain uses TRBV5-4 with TRBJ2-2; D remains unclear. The germline CDR1 and CDR2 sequences are SGHNT and YYREEE (reference sequence). The CDR3 contains 15 residues. V was trimmed by 3 bases and J by 1 base, leaving 10 bases between them. The CDR3 region is CASSSLIRNTGELFF. Written as DNA, the CDR3 is TGTGCCAGCAGCTCCCTTATTAGGAACACCGGGGAGCTGTTTTTT.

This clone was counted between two and nine times. This sequence joins TRBV5-4 and TRBJ1-2; D remains unclear. This CDR3 has 12 amino acids. Germline assignment: CDR1 SGHNT and CDR2 YYREEE (reference sequence). V was clipped by 3 bases and J by 8 bases, with 11 bases between them. CDR3 region: CASSWKGGGYTF. The CDR3 DNA reads TGTGCCAGCAGCTGGAAGGGAGGAGGCTACACCTTC.

The chain has TRBV10-3 and TRBJ2-5; 8 bases align to TRBD1. This CDR3 spans 13 amino acids. The V gene end was trimmed by 11 bases and the J gene end by 5 bases; junction bases not matched to a gene: 10. Germline CDR1 is ENHRY and CDR2 is SYGVKD. CDR3 sequence: CASRQGAGETQYF. The DNA of the CDR3 is TGTGCCTCCCGCCAGGGGGCAGGGGAGACCCAGTACTTC.

V usage is TRBV6-6 and J usage is TRBJ1-3; unclear D gene. Germline values: CDR1 MNHNY, CDR2 SVGAGI (reference sequence). V was clipped by 8 bases and J by 4 bases, with 6 bases between them. The CDR3 contains 11 residues. The CDR3, as DNA: TGTGCCAGCTATCTAGGAAACACCATATATTTT. Residues: CASYLGNTIYF.

This clone was detected once. The genes are TRBV7-2 and TRBJ2-3, with a tentative D call TRBD1 (5 bases). Germline V gene sequence: CDR1 SGHTA, CDR2 FQGNSA. CDR3 size: 14 residues. Trimming shortened V by 2 bases and J by 0 bases, and 6 bases separated the two germline ends. CDR3 protein: CASSLWGSTDTQYF. The CDR3, as DNA: TGTGCCAGCAGCTTATGGGGCAGCACAGATACGCAGTATTTT.

The chain links TRBV5-1 to TRBJ1-3; 7 bases align to TRBD1. J gave up 0 bases and V 2 bases, and 2 bases lay outside the gene matches. Germline V CDR1 and CDR2: SGHRS, YFSETQ. This CDR3 region has 15 residues. The CDR3 loop reads CASSLTGVSGNTIYF. DNA for the CDR3: TGCGCCAGCAGCTTAACAGGGGTCTCTGGAAACACCATATATTTT.

This chain joins TRBV18 and TRBJ2-4, with D possibly being TRBD2 (5 bases). Trimming stripped 3 bases from V and 1 base from J, with 13 bases between. CDR3 size: 16 residues. Per germline, CDR1 KGHSH and CDR2 LQKENI. CDR3 nucleotides: TGTGCCAGCTCACCGCCCGGACTGGGGGCCAAAAACATTCAGTACTTC. Encoded protein: CASSPPGLGAKNIQYF.

The genes are TRBV5-5 and TRBJ1-5, with D uncertain. Germline V gene lookup returns CDR1 SGHKS and CDR2 YYEKEE (reference sequence). V gave up 2 bases and J gave up 1 base, with 13 bases separating them. This CDR3 has 16 amino acids. CDR3 nucleotides: TGTGCCAGCAGCTTTAACTCCGAGGTCAGCAATCAGCCCCAGCATTTT. Its translation is CASSFNSEVSNQPQHF.

The chain recombines TRBV30 with TRBJ1-6; a possible D gene is TRBD1 (6 bases). CDR3 length: 13 amino acids. Looked up from germline, CDR1 is GTSNPN and CDR2 is SVGIG (reference sequence). V was pared by 1 base and J by 8 bases, with 9 bases between. CDR3 sequence reads: CAWSGQADSPLHF. The CDR3 DNA follows: TGTGCCTGGAGTGGACAGGCTGATTCACCCCTCCACTTT. Looking up the rest from reference TRBV30 and TRBJ1-6 gives the full variable domain: SQTIHQWPATLVQPVGSPLSLECTVEGTSNPNLYWYRQAAGRGLQLLFYSVGIGQISSEVPQNLSASRPQDRQFILSSKKLLLSDSGFYLCAWSGQADSPLHFGNGTRLTVT.

The chain employs TRBV7-6 and TRBJ2-2; 12 nucleotides match TRBD1. Germline V gene data show CDR1 as SGHVS and CDR2 as FNYEAQ. This CDR3 has 15 residues. Germline trimming cut 5 bases from V and 10 bases from J; bases unmatched to any gene: 8. This chain's CDR3 is CASSKGTGGLVELFF. CDR3 nucleotides: TGTGCCAGCAGCAAAGGGACAGGGGGCTTGGTGGAGCTGTTTTTT.

The chain couples TRBV7-6 to TRBJ2-3; D might be TRBD2 (5 bases). Germline V gene sequence: CDR1 SGHVS, CDR2 FNYEAQ. V dropped 4 bases and J dropped 4 bases, with 12 bases sitting between them. This CDR3 is built from 14 residues. Here the CDR3 DNA reads TGTGCCAGCAGCTCGCCGGGAACCTCAGATACGCAGTATTTT. Protein: CASSSPGTSDTQYF. The full variable domain, rest sourced from reference TRBV7-6 and TRBJ2-3, is GAGVSQSPRYKVTKRGQDVALRCDPISGHVSLYWYRQALGQGPEFLTYFNYEAQQDKSGLPNDRFSAERPEGSISTLTIQRTEQRDSAMYRCASSSPGTSDTQYFGPGTRLTVL.

The CDR3 sequence: CASSPRLAGEPGELFF. In nucleotides, the CDR3 is TGTGCCAGCAGCCCCAGACTAGCGGGGGAACCCGGGGAGCTGTTTTTT. This chain links TRBV7-9 with TRBJ2-2; 12 bases are shared with TRBD2. V shed 5 bases and J 6 bases; nucleotides not matched to a gene: 7. The length of the CDR3 is 16 residues. The germline gives CDR1 SEHNR, CDR2 FQNEAQ (reference sequence).

The chain employs TRBV4-2 and TRBJ1-1; D is perhaps TRBD1 (5 bases). V gave up 0 bases and J gave up 10 bases, with 18 bases separating them. Germline CDR1 LGHNA, CDR2 YNFKEQ. The CDR3 sequence is 15 residues long. The CDR3 protein is CASSQDRGRAIGAFF. As DNA, the CDR3 is TGTGCCAGCAGCCAAGATAGGGGCAGGGCTATAGGAGCTTTCTTT.